This TCR beta chain is drawn from a study of CD8+ T cells in alopecia areata. A note on this clone: Its specificity is unknown.

Points from the study as a whole: Normal-skin resident alphabeta T cells also appear among scalp sample sequences. Alopecia totalis/universalis scalp especially showed more expanded CD8+ clones than normal scalp. TCR sharing was clearer in mice than between patients, perhaps partly owing to patient HLA diversity.

Sequencing used cDNA as its template, made by extracting RNA and reverse transcribing it. Data came from immunoSEQ multiplex PCR; TCRdb stores just in-frame clones and leaves some out. This repertoire shows 95,000 to 120,000 clones, almost 60% found once; its top ten account for roughly 20%. Starting from PBMCs, sorting isolated CD4+ and CD8+ T cells. Germline loops: CDR1 SGDLS, CDR2 YYNGEE. The CDR3 contains 11 residues. V dropped 3 bases and J dropped 8 bases, with 6 bases sitting between them. The source material was CD8+ T cells sorted from blood. This sequence joins TRBV9 and TRBJ2-1, with D possibly matching TRBD1 (6 bases). The clonotype originates from a human donor in good health. CDR3 DNA sequence: TGTGCCAGCAGCGAGGGGGATGAGCAGTTCTTC. Protein product: CASSEGDEQFF.